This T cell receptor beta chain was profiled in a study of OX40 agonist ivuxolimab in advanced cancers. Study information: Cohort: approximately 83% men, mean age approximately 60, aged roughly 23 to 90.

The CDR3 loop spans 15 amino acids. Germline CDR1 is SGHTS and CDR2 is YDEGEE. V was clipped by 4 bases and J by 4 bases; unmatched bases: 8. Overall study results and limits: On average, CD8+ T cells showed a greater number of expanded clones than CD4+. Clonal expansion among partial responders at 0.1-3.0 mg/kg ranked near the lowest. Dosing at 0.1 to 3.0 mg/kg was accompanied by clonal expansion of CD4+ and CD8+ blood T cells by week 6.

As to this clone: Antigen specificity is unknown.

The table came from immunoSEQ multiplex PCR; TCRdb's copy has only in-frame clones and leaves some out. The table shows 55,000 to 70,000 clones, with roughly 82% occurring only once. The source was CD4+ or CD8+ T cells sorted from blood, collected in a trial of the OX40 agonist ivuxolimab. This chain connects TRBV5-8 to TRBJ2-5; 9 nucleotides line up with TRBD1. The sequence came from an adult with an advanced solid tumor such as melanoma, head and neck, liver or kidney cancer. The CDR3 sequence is CASSIGQGWPETQYF. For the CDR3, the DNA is TGTGCCAGCAGCATCGGACAGGGGTGGCCAGAGACCCAGTACTTC.